A single sample is the source of the 28 T cell receptor beta chains below, sequenced in a study of T-cell reconstitution after alpha-beta-depleted transplantation in children. For TCRbeta, the library was prepared with unique molecular identifiers. A single record per CDR3 protein comes from TCRdb applying MiXCR to the PCR reads. Of over 400,000 distinct CDR3 sequences in the sample, roughly 44% were seen once. The source was PBMCs, collected before TCRalphabeta/CD19-depleted stem cell transplant. These receptor sequences come from a girl aged 2-10 years with aplastic anemia, due to receive a stem cell transplant.

This chain links TRBV7-9 with TRBJ1-4, with 10 bases aligning to TRBD1. Germline V CDR1 and CDR2: SEHNR, FQNEAQ (reference sequence). The V segment lost 5 bases and the J segment 6 bases; nucleotides outside the gene matches: 6. There are 15 residues in the CDR3. The CDR3 region is CASSSRDRGDEKLFF. The CDR3 coding sequence is TGTGCCAGCAGCAGCCGGGACAGGGGAGATGAAAAACTGTTTTTT.

The chain is built from TRBV4-1 and TRBJ2-1; 9 bases line up with TRBD2. The J segment lost 7 bases and the V segment lost 3 bases, leaving 16 bases of the junction unmatched. Per the germline V gene, CDR1 is MGHRA and CDR2 is YSYEKL. CDR3 size: 18 residues. The CDR3 nucleotides read TGCGCCAGCAGCCACCAGATTAATAGCGGGGGAATCTCGAATGAGCAGTTCTTC. Protein sequence: CASSHQINSGGISNEQFF.

V and J are TRBV27 and TRBJ2-5, with D uncertain. Germline loops: CDR1 MNHEY, CDR2 SMNVEV (reference sequence). This CDR3 is 11 amino acids long. Trimming left V 8 bases short and J 1 base short, with 5 bases between. CDR3 bases: TGTGCCAGCGCGTCCCAAGAGACCCAGTACTTC. It specifies CASASQETQYF.

This clonotype was counted between two and nine times. This sequence joins TRBV5-6 and TRBJ2-7; perhaps TRBD2 as D (6 bases). Germline CDR1 and CDR2: SGHDT and YYEEEE. The CDR3 is 15 residues long. V dropped 4 bases and J dropped 6 bases, with 20 bases sitting between them. CDR3: CASSRLRDSPGEQYF. The CDR3 DNA reads as TGTGCCAGCAGCCGACTTAGGGACTCCCCCGGCGAGCAGTACTTC.

This clonotype showed up many times. The chain joins TRBV11-2 to TRBJ1-2, with 11 bases fitting TRBD1. Germline V CDR1 and CDR2: SGHAT, FQNNGV. The CDR3 is made up of 16 amino acids. Trimming took 5 bases from V and 5 from J; bases not matched to a gene: 10. The CDR3, as DNA: TGTGCCAGCAGCACGCGGACAGGGGGCGCGAATTATGGCTACACCTTC. This translates into CASSTRTGGANYGYTF.

The genes are TRBV28 and TRBJ2-1; 7 bases match TRBD2. Germline loops: CDR1 MDHEN, CDR2 SYDVKM. V lost 10 bases and J lost 5; bases outside the gene matches: 14. The length of the CDR3 is 15 residues. The CDR3 region has the DNA TGTGCCACGTCCTGGCTGTGGGAGGGAAACAATGAGCAGTTCTTC. It is translated as CATSWLWEGNNEQFF.

This clonotype was seen more than once but under ten times. J is TRBJ2-2 and V is TRBV28; 7 bases are shared with TRBD1. Trimming at V came to 8 bases and at J to 7 bases, leaving 13 bases not matched to a gene. The germline V gene has CDR1 MDHEN and CDR2 SYDVKM. CDR3 length: 15 residues. CDR3 amino acids: CASRGQGVSGGELFF. In nucleotides, the CDR3 is TGTGCCAGCCGCGGGCAGGGGGTCTCTGGCGGGGAGCTGTTTTTT.

This clonotype was recorded at least ten times. The chain has TRBV6-2 or TRBV6-3 and TRBJ2-1; D is uncertain. The CDR3 extends over 14 amino acids. V lost 7 bases and J 3 bases, leaving 13 bases between the germline ends. Germline V gene data show CDR1 as MNHEY and CDR2 as SVGEGT. The CDR3 nucleotides are TGTGCCAGCAACGAAACATGGGACTACAATGAGCAGTTCTTC. It encodes CASNETWDYNEQFF.

This clonotype appeared many times. This chain connects TRBV20-1 to TRBJ2-3; D may be TRBD1 (5 bases). The germline V and J ends were trimmed by 6 bases and 1 base, with 14 bases remaining between them. The CDR3 runs to 14 residues. Germline V gene data show CDR1 as DFQATT and CDR2 as SNEGSKA (reference sequence). CDR3 loop: CSAEDRHGTDTQYF. The DNA of the CDR3 is TGCAGTGCGGAAGACAGACACGGCACAGATACGCAGTATTTT.

This clonotype has just a few counts. This chain connects TRBV7-9 to TRBJ2-1, with TRBD2 identical over 7 bases. Germline V gene lookup returns CDR1 SEHNR and CDR2 FQNEAQ (reference sequence). V lost 5 bases, J lost 1 base, and 8 bases stayed unmatched. CDR3 length: 16 amino acids. Here the CDR3 reads CASSPSGGRSYNEQFF. The CDR3 DNA follows: TGTGCCAGCAGCCCGTCGGGCGGGAGATCCTACAATGAGCAGTTCTTC. The full variable domain, rest sourced from reference TRBV7-9 and TRBJ2-1, is DTGVSQNPRHKITKRGQNVTFRCDPISEHNRLYWYRQTLGQGPEFLTYFQNEAQLEKSRLLSDRFSAERPKGSFSTLEIQRTEQGDSAMYLCASSPSGGRSYNEQFFGPGTRLTVL.

CDR3 region: CASRTSHYEEQYF. For the CDR3, the DNA is TGTGCCAGCAGAACTTCTCACTACGAAGAGCAGTACTTC. The chain links TRBV6-1 to TRBJ2-7; D not certain. The CDR3 consists of 13 residues. V lost 6 bases to trimming and J lost 7 bases, with 16 bases between them. From germline, CDR1 is MNHNS and CDR2 SASEGT.

The sample holds a few counts of this clonotype. The V call is TRBV27, the J call TRBJ2-7, with D tentatively TRBD2 (6 bases). CDR3 length equals 12 residues. Germline V gene data show CDR1 as MNHEY and CDR2 as SMNVEV (reference sequence). Between the trimmed V and J ends, which lost 6 bases and 2 bases, there was a span of 8 bases. CDR3 coding DNA: TGTGCCAGCAGGGGCGGGACCTACGAGCAGTACTTC. Translated: CASRGGTYEQYF.

The CDR3 is CASSPYGGSGRLWPGELFF. The CDR3 nucleotides are TGTGCCAGCAGTCCATATGGAGGTAGCGGGAGGCTTTGGCCCGGGGAGCTGTTTTTT. The chain combines TRBV12-3 or TRBV12-4 with TRBJ2-2; 10 nucleotides agree with TRBD2. V lost 5 bases and J lost 6; bases outside the gene matches: 18. CDR3 length: 19 residues.

The sample holds a few counts of this clonotype. V usage is TRBV9 and J usage is TRBJ1-2, with D unclear. Deletions cut 4 bases from V and 8 bases from J, with 9 bases between. Per the germline V gene, CDR1 is SGDLS and CDR2 is YYNGEE. CDR3 length: 11 amino acids. CDR3 sequence reads: CASSFRRGYTF. CDR3 nucleotide sequence: TGTGCCAGCAGCTTCAGACGAGGCTACACCTTC.

The rearrangement joins TRBV5-1 to TRBJ1-1; the D gene is possibly TRBD1 (6 bases). The V gene lost 1 base and the J gene lost 8 bases, with 9 bases spanning the gap. CDR1 and CDR2 (germline): SGHRS, YFSETQ. The CDR3 is made up of 12 amino acids. The CDR3 coding sequence is TGCGCCAGCAGCTTGTTTGGACAGGAAGCTTTCTTT. It encodes CASSLFGQEAFF.

This clonotype was observed at least ten times. The V gene is TRBV5-1, the J gene TRBJ2-2; 7 nucleotides match TRBD1. V dropped 0 bases and J dropped 3; count of bases not matched to a gene: 2. Germline CDR1 SGHRS, CDR2 YFSETQ. The CDR3 is 15 amino acids. CDR3 bases: TGCGCCAGCAGCTTGGGACAGGGAGACACCGGGGAGCTGTTTTTT. It yields the protein CASSLGQGDTGELFF.

This clonotype was seen more than once but under ten times. The V gene is TRBV2, the J gene TRBJ2-7; D not certain. The CDR3 runs 14 residues. Between the trimmed V and J ends, which lost 3 bases and 4 bases, there was a span of 13 bases. Germline V lookup: CDR1 SNHLY, CDR2 FYNNEI. CDR3 nucleotides: TGTGCCAGCAGTGACGTGGAATCTTCGTACGAGCAGTACTTC. This sequence encodes CASSDVESSYEQYF.

The chain uses TRBV14 and TRBJ2-5; D remains unclear. The CDR3 length is 14 residues. Deletions cut 1 base from V and 2 bases from J, with 8 bases between. The germline gives CDR1 SGHDN, CDR2 FVKESK. The CDR3 sequence: CASSQAGQQETQYF. CDR3 coding DNA: TGTGCCAGCAGCCAAGCCGGGCAGCAAGAGACCCAGTACTTC. Supplemented by reference TRBV14 and TRBJ2-5, the full variable domain reads EAGVTQFPSHSVIEKGQTVTLRCDPISGHDNLYWYRRVMGKEIKFLLHFVKESKQDESGMPNNRFLAERTGGTYSTLKVQPAELEDSGVYFCASSQAGQQETQYFGPGTRLLVL.

This chain connects TRBV15 to TRBJ2-3; 7 nucleotides align to TRBD2. J lost 2 bases, V lost 3 bases, and 8 bases had no gene match. Germline loops: CDR1 LNHNV, CDR2 YYDKDF (reference sequence). This CDR3 region has 16 residues. This CDR3 is CATSSISGAHTDTQYF. CDR3 DNA sequence: TGTGCCACCAGCAGCATCAGCGGGGCCCACACAGATACGCAGTATTTT.

This clonotype was found a few times. The rearrangement links TRBV7-9 to TRBJ2-7; 10 nucleotides line up with TRBD1. Germline CDR1 and CDR2: SEHNR and FQNEAQ (reference sequence). Trimming cost V 5 bases and J 0 bases; bases outside gene matches: 7. CDR3 size: 16 residues. The CDR3 spells CASSPRQGAASYEQYF. In DNA form, the CDR3 reads TGTGCCAGCAGCCCTAGACAGGGGGCTGCCTCCTACGAGCAGTACTTC.

This clonotype was found a few times. This chain joins TRBV20-1 and TRBJ2-1; tentative D call: TRBD1 (6 bases). V lost 5 bases, J lost 8 bases, and 19 bases lay in between. Per germline, CDR1 DFQATT and CDR2 SNEGSKA (reference sequence). This CDR3 region has 14 residues. The CDR3 loop is CSAPWDPTGHEQFF. The CDR3 DNA reads as TGCAGTGCTCCTTGGGACCCGACAGGCCATGAGCAGTTCTTC.

V gene TRBV7-8 combines with J gene TRBJ1-2, with a weak D call TRBD1 (5 bases). The length of the CDR3 is 13 residues. Looked up from germline, CDR1 is SGHVS and CDR2 is FQNEAQ. V was trimmed by 3 bases and J by 4 bases, leaving 9 bases between them. CDR3 sequence reads: CASSFVRAYGYTF. CDR3 coding DNA: TGTGCCAGCAGCTTCGTCAGGGCCTATGGCTACACCTTC.

The chain recombines TRBV5-6 with TRBJ2-2, with D hard to call. V was pared by 3 bases and J by 8 bases, with 5 bases between. Germline V gene lookup returns CDR1 SGHDT and CDR2 YYEEEE. The CDR3 loop spans 11 amino acids. CDR3 bases: TGTGCCAGCAGCTACCGGGGGGAGCTGTTTTTT. It specifies CASSYRGELFF.

This chain links TRBV2 with TRBJ1-1; 7 bases line up with TRBD1. In germline, CDR1 is SNHLY, CDR2 FYNNEI. V lost 1 base to trimming and J lost 1 base; unmatched junction nucleotides: 6. CDR3 length: 16 amino acids. The CDR3 sequence is CASSEVWTGQNTEAFF. The DNA of the CDR3 is TGTGCCAGCAGTGAAGTTTGGACAGGTCAGAACACTGAAGCTTTCTTT.

This clonotype was recorded a few times. V and J are TRBV12-3 or TRBV12-4 and TRBJ1-1; D is perhaps TRBD1 (6 bases). V was cut by 6 bases and J by 4 bases, with 18 bases left in between. The CDR3 is 15 amino acids. The CDR3 nucleotides are TGTGCCAGCAGGACCACAGGGAGCCGGATCACTGAAGCTTTCTTT. The encoded protein is CASRTTGSRITEAFF.

The V call is TRBV7-8, the J call TRBJ2-7; D gene ambiguous. From germline, CDR1 is SGHVS and CDR2 FQNEAQ. The CDR3 runs 15 residues. V lost 1 base, J lost 1 base, and 11 bases lay in between. CDR3 amino acids: CASSLVVPKSYEQYF. As DNA, the CDR3 is TGTGCCAGCAGCTTAGTCGTACCCAAATCCTACGAGCAGTACTTC. Full variable domain (remainder filled in from reference TRBV7-8 and TRBJ2-7): GAGVSQSPRYKVAKRGQDVALRCDPISGHVSLFWYQQALGQGPEFLTYFQNEAQLDKSGLPSDRFFAERPEGSVSTLKIQRTQQEDSAVYLCASSLVVPKSYEQYFGPGTRLTVT.

The CDR3 region has the DNA TGTGCCAGCAGTTACTCGAAGACTAGCGGGGTGACTACCGGGGAGCTGTTTTTT. Encoded protein: CASSYSKTSGVTTGELFF. This chain connects TRBV6-5 to TRBJ2-2, with TRBD2 matching 11 bases. CDR1 and CDR2 from the germline V gene are MNHEY and SVGAGI. This CDR3 spans 18 amino acids. V shed 0 bases, J shed 5 bases, and the junction held 8 bases outside the gene matches.

This clonotype came up many times. The V and J genes are TRBV27 and TRBJ2-7; D not certain. The CDR3 runs to 13 residues. The V end was cut by 5 bases, the J end by 0 bases, with 8 bases between. CDR1 is MNHEY, CDR2 SMNVEV, per germline (reference sequence). The CDR3 is CASSVESSYEQYF. The CDR3 DNA is TGTGCCAGCAGTGTGGAGAGCTCCTACGAGCAGTACTTC.